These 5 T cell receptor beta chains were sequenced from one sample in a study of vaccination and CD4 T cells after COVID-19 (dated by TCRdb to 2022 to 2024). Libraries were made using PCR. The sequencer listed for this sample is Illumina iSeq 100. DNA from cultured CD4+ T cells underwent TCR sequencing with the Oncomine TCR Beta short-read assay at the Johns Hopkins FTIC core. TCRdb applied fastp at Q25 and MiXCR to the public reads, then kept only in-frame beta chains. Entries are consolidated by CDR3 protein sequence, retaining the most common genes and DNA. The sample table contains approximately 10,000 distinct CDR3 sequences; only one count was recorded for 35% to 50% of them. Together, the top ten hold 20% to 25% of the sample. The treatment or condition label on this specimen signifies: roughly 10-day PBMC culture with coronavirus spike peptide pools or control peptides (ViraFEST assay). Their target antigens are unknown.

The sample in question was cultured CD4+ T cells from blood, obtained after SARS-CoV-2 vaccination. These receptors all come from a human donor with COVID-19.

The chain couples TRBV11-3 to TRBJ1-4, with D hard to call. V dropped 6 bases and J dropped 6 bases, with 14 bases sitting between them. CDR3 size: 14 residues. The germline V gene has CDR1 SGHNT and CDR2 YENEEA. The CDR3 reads CASRKGPSDEKLFF. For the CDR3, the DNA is TGTGCCAGCAGGAAAGGACCCTCGGATGAAAAACTGTTTTTT.

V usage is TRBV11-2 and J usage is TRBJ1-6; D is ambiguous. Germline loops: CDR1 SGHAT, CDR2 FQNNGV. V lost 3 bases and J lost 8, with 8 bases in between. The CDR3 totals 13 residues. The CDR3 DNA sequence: TGTGCCAGCAGCTTTAAAGCCCATTCACCCCTCCACTTT. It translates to CASSFKAHSPLHF.

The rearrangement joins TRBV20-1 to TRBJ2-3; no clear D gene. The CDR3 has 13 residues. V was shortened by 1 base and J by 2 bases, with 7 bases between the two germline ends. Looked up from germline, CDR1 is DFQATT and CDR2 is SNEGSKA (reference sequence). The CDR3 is CSARGGTTDTQYF. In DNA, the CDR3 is TGCAGTGCTAGAGGGGGTACCACAGATACGCAGTATTTT.

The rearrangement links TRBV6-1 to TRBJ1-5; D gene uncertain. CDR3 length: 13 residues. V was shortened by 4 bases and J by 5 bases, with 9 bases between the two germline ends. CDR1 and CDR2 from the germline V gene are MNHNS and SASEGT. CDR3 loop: CASSGIWDQPQHF. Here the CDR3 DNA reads TGTGCCAGCAGTGGAATTTGGGATCAGCCCCAGCATTTT.

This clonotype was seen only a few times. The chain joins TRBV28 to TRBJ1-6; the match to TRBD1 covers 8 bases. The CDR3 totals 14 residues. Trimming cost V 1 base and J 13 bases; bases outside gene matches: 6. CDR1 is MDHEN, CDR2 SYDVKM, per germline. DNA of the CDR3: TGTGCCAGCAGTTTATCTGGACAGGGCTACCCCCTCCACTTT. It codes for CASSLSGQGYPLHF.